These 20 T cell receptor beta chains originate from one sample sequenced in a study of OX40 agonist ivuxolimab in advanced cancers. The protocol was immunoSEQ multiplex PCR, while the TCRdb copy is restricted to in-frame clones and leaves out a portion. The sample has approximately 60,000 clones; roughly nine tenths are singletons. Sequenced here: CD4+ or CD8+ T cells sorted from blood, sampled in a trial of the OX40 agonist ivuxolimab. These receptors came from an adult with an advanced solid tumor such as melanoma, head and neck, liver or kidney cancer.

This chain connects TRBV4-1 to TRBJ2-7; maybe TRBD2 (5 bases). The V end lost 4 bases, the J end lost 0 bases, and 7 bases lay between the germline ends. Per germline, CDR1 MGHRA and CDR2 YSYEKL. The CDR3 extends over 13 amino acids. The CDR3 loop is CASSPTISYEQYF. The CDR3 DNA is TGCGCCAGCAGCCCGACTATCTCCTACGAGCAGTACTTC.

DNA of the CDR3: TGTGCCAGCAGCTTAGGTTTCGTAGCGGGGCAAGAGACCCAGTACTTC. Encoded protein: CASSLGFVAGQETQYF. The chain uses TRBV7-3 and TRBJ2-5, with TRBD2 matching 8 bases. J was trimmed by 2 bases and V by 2 bases; bases with no gene match: 7. There are 16 residues in the CDR3. The germline gives CDR1 SGHTA, CDR2 FQGTGA. The variable domain in full, with the rest retrieved from reference TRBV7-3 and TRBJ2-5, is GAGVSQTPSNKVTEKGKYVELRCDPISGHTALYWYRQSLGQGPEFLIYFQGTGAADDSGLPNDRFFAVRPEGSVSTLKIQRTERGDSAVYLCASSLGFVAGQETQYFGPGTRLLVL.

This chain connects TRBV4-1 to TRBJ2-7; 9 nucleotides agree with TRBD1. The trim removed 3 bases at V and 4 bases at J, leaving 7 bases unmatched. This CDR3 region has 15 residues. CDR1 is MGHRA and CDR2 is YSYEKL in the germline V gene. The CDR3 coding sequence is TGCGCCAGCAGCCACGCCGGGACAGGGACGTACGAGCAGTACTTC. Its translation: CASSHAGTGTYEQYF.

This clone has more than one count but fewer than ten. The rearrangement links TRBV2 to TRBJ1-2, with 7 bases aligning to TRBD1. V gave up 10 bases and J gave up 8 bases; unmatched junction bases: 4. Germline loops: CDR1 SNHLY, CDR2 FYNNEI. This CDR3 is 10 amino acids long. The CDR3 is CATRQGGYTF. CDR3 in DNA: TGTGCCACTCGACAGGGAGGCTACACCTTC.

The chain is built from TRBV27 and TRBJ2-5; weak D call: TRBD1 (6 bases). The CDR3 is 13 residues long. V lost 4 bases and J lost 4, with 10 bases in between. CDR1 is MNHEY, CDR2 SMNVEV, per germline (reference sequence). CDR3 residues: CASSSGGGETQYF. CDR3 DNA: TGTGCCAGCAGTTCTGGGGGCGGAGAGACCCAGTACTTC.

V and J are TRBV7-8 and TRBJ1-2, with D perhaps TRBD1 (5 bases). The V gene's germline CDR1 is SGHVS and CDR2 FQNEAQ. CDR3 size: 15 residues. Trimming left V 5 bases short and J 4 bases short, with 17 bases between. The CDR3: CASSPSEGQVYGYTF. The CDR3 region has the DNA TGTGCCAGCAGCCCCTCGGAGGGGCAGGTCTATGGCTACACCTTC.

The chain couples TRBV6-6 to TRBJ2-1; TRBD2 agrees at 11 bases. This CDR3 is built from 16 residues. The germline V gene has CDR1 MNHNY and CDR2 SVGAGI (reference sequence). V shed 2 bases, J shed 2 bases, and the junction held 2 bases outside the gene matches. This CDR3 reads CASSYVAGGPYNEQFF. CDR3 nucleotide sequence: TGTGCCAGCAGTTACGTAGCGGGAGGGCCCTACAATGAGCAGTTCTTC.

The CDR3 DNA reads as TGTGCCAGCAGTTATCAAGGAGGGACTTATGGCTACACCTTC. This codes for CASSYQGGTYGYTF. V is TRBV6-5 and J is TRBJ1-2; tentative D call: TRBD1 (5 bases). V lost 3 bases and J lost 5, with 13 bases in between. The germline V gene encodes CDR1 MNHEY and CDR2 SVGAGI. The CDR3 is made up of 14 amino acids.

The rearrangement joins TRBV9 to TRBJ1-2, with 7 nucleotides matching TRBD1. The V gene's germline CDR1 is SGDLS and CDR2 YYNGEE. V trimming: 1 base; J trimming: 5 bases; junction bases outside the gene matches: 8. This CDR3 contains 15 residues. The DNA of the CDR3 is TGTGCCAGCAGCGTATCAACAGGGGAGGGGTATGGCTACACCTTC. Translation: CASSVSTGEGYGYTF.

This clone occurred once. The J gene is TRBJ1-4, the V gene TRBV5-1; 7 bases agree with TRBD1. V lost 4 bases, J lost 8 bases, and 8 bases stayed unmatched. Germline V lookup: CDR1 SGHRS, CDR2 YFSETQ. This CDR3 contains 14 residues. CDR3 residues: CASSHRGKEEKLFF. The CDR3 DNA reads as TGCGCCAGCAGCCACAGGGGAAAGGAGGAAAAACTGTTTTTT.

The chain recombines TRBV30 with TRBJ1-1; weak D call: TRBD1 (6 bases). The CDR3 sequence is 11 residues long. Between the trimmed V and J ends, which lost 7 bases and 3 bases, there was a span of 9 bases. Germline V lookup: CDR1 GTSNPN, CDR2 SVGIG (reference sequence). The CDR3 coding sequence is TGTGCCTCAGGACAGTACACTGAAGCTTTCTTT. This translates into CASGQYTEAFF.

The chain recombines TRBV19 with TRBJ1-5, with TRBD1 matching 10 bases. Germline V gene sequence: CDR1 LNHDA, CDR2 SQIVND (reference sequence). The CDR3 spans 16 residues. V trimming: 1 base; J trimming: 5 bases; junction bases outside the gene matches: 5. CDR3 sequence reads: CASSIGVGTGDQPQHF. Here the CDR3 DNA reads TGTGCCAGTAGTATAGGGGTGGGGACAGGGGATCAGCCCCAGCATTTT.

This chain links TRBV5-8 with TRBJ2-7, with D possibly being TRBD2 (6 bases). V lost 1 base to trimming and J lost 2 bases, with 16 bases between them. Germline-derived CDR1 and CDR2 are SGHTS and YDEGEE. This CDR3 is 16 amino acids long. CDR3 loop: CASSLWVGLFAYEQYF. The CDR3 DNA is TGTGCCAGCAGCTTGTGGGTGGGACTCTTTGCCTACGAGCAGTACTTC. The whole variable domain, remainder taken from reference TRBV5-8 and TRBJ2-7, is EAGVTQSPTHLIKTRGQQATLRCSPISGHTSVYWYQQALGLGLQFLLWYDEGEERNRGNFPPRFSGRQFPNYSSELNVNALELEDSALYLCASSLWVGLFAYEQYFGPGTRLTVT.

V and J are TRBV19 and TRBJ1-1; maybe TRBD1 (6 bases). The CDR3 runs to 13 residues. Germline loops: CDR1 LNHDA, CDR2 SQIVND (reference sequence). V was shortened by 2 bases and J by 7 bases, with 11 bases between the two germline ends. The CDR3, as DNA: TGTGCCAGTAGTATATCGACAGGCCTTGAAGCTTTCTTT. The encoded protein is CASSISTGLEAFF.

The V gene is TRBV5-6, the J gene TRBJ1-1, with D unresolved. Germline CDR1 reads SGHDT; CDR2 reads YYEEEE. The CDR3 spans 12 residues. V was trimmed by 3 bases and J by 3 bases, leaving 6 bases between them. The CDR3 reads CASSSWDTEAFF. In DNA form, the CDR3 reads TGTGCCAGCAGCTCCTGGGACACTGAAGCTTTCTTT.

The rearrangement joins TRBV5-4 to TRBJ2-7; the D is unclear. CDR3 length: 13 amino acids. The V end was cut by 0 bases, the J end by 7 bases, with 11 bases between. In germline, CDR1 is SGHNT, CDR2 YYREEE (reference sequence). The CDR3 protein is CASSLVNSLEQYF. CDR3 nucleotides: TGTGCCAGCAGCTTGGTCAATTCCTTAGAGCAGTACTTC.

The chain combines TRBV27 with TRBJ2-1; no reliable D call. The CDR3 runs to 16 residues. From germline, CDR1 is MNHEY and CDR2 SMNVEV (reference sequence). The ends were cut back, 6 bases at V and 4 bases at J, with 19 bases in the middle. CDR3 region: CASSREESNTYNEQFF. The CDR3, as DNA: TGTGCCAGCAGCCGAGAAGAGTCCAACACTTACAATGAGCAGTTCTTC.

The chain carries TRBV4-1 and TRBJ2-3; either TRBD1 or TRBD2 may fit D (6 bases each). Germline V gene sequence: CDR1 MGHRA, CDR2 YSYEKL. The CDR3 spans 17 residues. Trimming took 2 bases from V and 9 from J, leaving 24 bases between them. CDR3 DNA: TGCGCCAGCAGCCAAATCGGCTTGGGCACGGGGGCGAAGACGCAGTATTTT. Its protein is CASSQIGLGTGAKTQYF.

The V gene is TRBV27, the J gene TRBJ2-3; tentatively, D is TRBD1 or TRBD2 (5 bases each). Germline V lookup: CDR1 MNHEY, CDR2 SMNVEV (reference sequence). The CDR3 is made up of 15 amino acids. V was clipped by 4 bases and J by 4 bases, with 15 bases between them. The CDR3 region has the DNA TGTGCCAGCAGTTGGTCAGGGAGTGGCGCAGATACGCAGTATTTT. The encoded protein is CASSWSGSGADTQYF.

This sequence joins TRBV5-1 and TRBJ1-3, with D hard to call. From germline, CDR1 is SGHRS and CDR2 YFSETQ. The CDR3 runs 14 residues. Deletions cut 1 base from V and 4 bases from J, with 9 bases between. Written as DNA, the CDR3 is TGCGCCAGCAGCTTGTTGGCTGGAGGAAACACCATATATTTT. Translation: CASSLLAGGNTIYF.